This T cell receptor beta chain stems from a study of Graves' ophthalmopathy and Graves' hyperthyroidism. Moderate-to-severe activity, CAS ≥3, NOSPECS ≥4 and a duration under 3 months were seen in donors with ophthalmopathy. Thyroid ultrasound, orbital computed tomography, TRAb, serum thyroxine and clinical symptoms formed the basis of diagnosis. Study outcomes and limitations: A roughly 81% specificity and around 86% sensitivity were achieved by a 13-signature model that separated ophthalmopathy from stable hyperthyroidism.

This clonotype has ten or more counts. Its antigen is as yet unknown. This CDR3 is 16 amino acids long. The junction had 11 bases not matched to a gene; V was cut back by 6 bases and J by 1 base. Germline V lookup: CDR1 DFQATT, CDR2 SNEGSKA (reference sequence). Investigators amplified TCR beta CDR3 regions from RNA transcripts. HTBI primers were employed in first-round RT-PCR, then a second-round multiplex PCR followed. MiXCR was run by TCRdb on the multiplex PCR reads, yielding one entry per CDR3 protein. The sample lists some 400,000 distinct CDR3 sequences; about a sixth were seen once. The sequence came from a young woman with Graves' ophthalmopathy. This chain joins TRBV20-1 and TRBJ2-4, with 8 bases identical to TRBD1. Sequences were obtained from peripheral blood. The CDR3 here is CSAPQRDRKAKNIQYF. The CDR3 DNA reads TGCAGTGCCCCTCAAAGGGACAGGAAGGCCAAAAACATTCAGTACTTC.